The 18 T cell receptor beta chains presented below share a single source sample, sequenced in a study of cytomegalovirus exposure and HLA in healthy donors (dated 2017 in TCRdb). Library preparation was by the immunoSEQ multiplex PCR assay. The multiplex PCR relied on a mix of 60 forward primers for TCR Vbeta segments and 13 reverse primers for TCR Jbeta segments. Entries here come from immuneACCESS through TCRdb and include only in-frame sequences with V and J called. Some clones fail to appear in such tables; in the studies checked, an unresolved V gene covers under half of the shortfall, and the cause of the remainder is unknown. The sample yields 130,000 to 150,000 clones; nearly 80% were counted once. Roughly 4.7% of the sample is in the top ten clones. Sample: PBMCs. The receptor set was obtained from a male donor in good health and CMV-seronegative.

The V call is TRBV7-9, the J call TRBJ2-1, with 12 bases aligning to TRBD1. Germline V gene data show CDR1 as SEHNR and CDR2 as FQNEAQ (reference sequence). The CDR3 sequence is 15 residues long. The trim removed 5 bases at V and 8 bases at J, leaving 7 bases unmatched. The CDR3 bases are TGTGCCAGCAGCCTGGGACAGGGGGCTTTCGATGAGCAGTTCTTC. Its protein is CASSLGQGAFDEQFF.

The sample holds a few counts of this clone. J is TRBJ2-7 and V is TRBV6-5, with 7 bases that match TRBD1. V trimming: 2 bases; J trimming: 6 bases; junction bases outside the gene matches: 10. This CDR3 has 15 residues. The V gene's germline CDR1 is MNHEY and CDR2 SVGAGI. CDR3 amino acids: CASSYGAGGRGEQYF. Written as DNA, the CDR3 is TGTGCCAGCAGTTACGGGGCAGGGGGTAGAGGCGAGCAGTACTTC.

V gene TRBV4-3 combines with J gene TRBJ2-2; the match to TRBD2 covers 9 bases. This CDR3 region has 17 residues. Trimming took 6 bases from V and 8 from J; bases not matched to a gene: 16. Germline CDR1 LGHNA, CDR2 YSLEER. CDR3 region: CASSLNTWRGGWGELFF. The CDR3 DNA is TGCGCCAGCAGTCTCAACACCTGGCGGGGGGGCTGGGGGGAGCTGTTTTTT.

The rearrangement joins TRBV5-4 to TRBJ2-5; 9 bases are a match to TRBD2. Germline CDR1 is SGHNT and CDR2 is YYREEE (reference sequence). CDR3 size: 16 residues. V lost 7 bases, J lost 5 bases, and 15 bases stayed unmatched. The CDR3, as DNA: TGTGCCAGCGCAGTCGGAGGGCGGGGGGGCCGGGAGACCCAGTACTTC. It is translated as CASAVGGRGGRETQYF.

This chain links TRBV5-1 with TRBJ2-5, with D possibly matching TRBD2 (5 bases). Germline V CDR1 and CDR2: SGHRS, YFSETQ. There are 15 residues in the CDR3. The germline V and J ends were trimmed by 0 bases and 5 bases, with 14 bases remaining between them. Here the CDR3 DNA reads TGCGCCAGCAGCTTGGGGATAAGTTCGGGGGAGACCCAGTACTTC. Translated: CASSLGISSGETQYF.

The chain employs TRBV5-1 and TRBJ1-1, with TRBD1 matching 8 bases. Germline CDR1 is SGHRS and CDR2 is YFSETQ. V shed 7 bases, J shed 3 bases, and the junction held 5 bases outside the gene matches. This CDR3 contains 13 residues. The CDR3 nucleotides read TGCGCCAGCGCCGGGACAGGATACACTGAAGCTTTCTTT. It specifies CASAGTGYTEAFF.

In its sample, this clone was seen once. The V call is TRBV15, the J call TRBJ1-1; 7 nucleotides align to TRBD1. Germline values: CDR1 LNHNV, CDR2 YYDKDF (reference sequence). CDR3 length: 15 amino acids. The V and J ends lost 1 base and 1 base, in that order; junction bases with no gene match: 3. Here the CDR3 DNA reads TGTGCCACCAGCAGAGCCAGGGGGTGGAACACTGAAGCTTTCTTT. Encoded protein: CATSRARGWNTEAFF. Using reference TRBV15 and TRBJ1-1 for the parts outside the CDR3, the full variable domain is DAMVIQNPRYQVTQFGKPVTLSCSQTLNHNVMYWYQQKSSQAPKLLFHYYDKDFNNEADTPDNFQSRRPNTSFCFLDIRSPGLGDTAMYLCATSRARGWNTEAFFGQGTRLTVV.

V usage is TRBV30 and J usage is TRBJ1-6, with D possibly TRBD1 on 5 matching bases. This CDR3 has 19 residues. Germline loops: CDR1 GTSNPN, CDR2 SVGIG (reference sequence). Trimming removed 0 bases from V and 0 bases from J, with 18 bases in between. The CDR3 sequence is CAWSVGPGYLSSYNSPLHF. CDR3 in DNA: TGTGCCTGGAGTGTGGGGCCGGGTTACTTGAGCTCCTATAATTCACCCCTCCACTTT.

The chain couples TRBV11-2 to TRBJ2-1, with TRBD2 matching over 8 bases. The germline CDR1 and CDR2 sequences are SGHAT and FQNNGV. The ends lost 4 bases at V and 1 base at J; junction bases unmatched: 6. This CDR3 is 16 amino acids long. CDR3 nucleotides: TGTGCCAGCAGCTCATACAGCGGGGGTTCCTACAATGAGCAGTTCTTC. Protein: CASSSYSGGSYNEQFF.

The chain combines TRBV6-5 with TRBJ1-5; D not certain. CDR3 length: 15 residues. Germline CDR1 MNHEY, CDR2 SVGAGI. Trimming cost V 0 bases and J 4 bases, with 10 bases left between them. CDR3: CASSYSRAINQPQHF. CDR3 in DNA: TGTGCCAGCAGTTACTCGCGCGCAATTAATCAGCCCCAGCATTTT.

The table lists this clone with a few counts. This rearrangement joins TRBV5-4 to TRBJ1-1; a weak D match, TRBD1 (5 bases). Trimming left V 0 bases short and J 4 bases short, with 10 bases between. Germline lookup yields CDR1 SGHNT and CDR2 YYREEE (reference sequence). The CDR3 length is 14 residues. The CDR3: CASSLAGGGTEAFF. As DNA, the CDR3 is TGTGCCAGCAGCTTGGCCGGGGGAGGCACTGAAGCTTTCTTT.

The chain couples TRBV19 to TRBJ2-3; TRBD1 matches 7 bases. After removal of 5 bases from V and 2 bases from J, the junction contained 4 bases not matched to a gene. In germline, CDR1 is LNHDA, CDR2 SQIVND (reference sequence). The CDR3 loop spans 14 amino acids. The CDR3 nucleotides read TGTGCCAGTAGTCTGACAGGGTACACAGATACGCAGTATTTT. Its protein product is CASSLTGYTDTQYF.

The chain employs TRBV9 and TRBJ1-1; 12 nucleotides line up with TRBD1. The V gene's germline CDR1 is SGDLS and CDR2 YYNGEE. This CDR3 has 14 residues. V shed 7 bases, J shed 4 bases, and the junction held 5 bases outside the gene matches. The CDR3 loop reads CASGDRGLGTEAFF. In nucleotides, the CDR3 is TGTGCCAGCGGGGACAGGGGGCTTGGCACTGAAGCTTTCTTT.

The genes are TRBV5-6 and TRBJ2-7, with 7 bases aligning to TRBD1. Trimming at V came to 3 bases and at J to 3 bases, leaving 6 bases not matched to a gene. In germline, CDR1 is SGHDT, CDR2 YYEEEE. The CDR3 runs to 14 residues. The CDR3 here is CASSSQQGHYEQYF. CDR3 DNA: TGTGCCAGCAGCTCCCAACAGGGGCACTACGAGCAGTACTTC. The full variable domain, rest sourced from reference TRBV5-6 and TRBJ2-7, is DAGVTQSPTHLIKTRGQQVTLRCSPKSGHDTVSWYQQALGQGPQFIFQYYEEEERQRGNFPDRFSGHQFPNYSSELNVNALLLGDSALYLCASSSQQGHYEQYFGPGTRLTVT.

The chain employs TRBV4-3 and TRBJ1-3; maybe TRBD1 (5 bases). The CDR3 runs to 14 residues. Germline-derived CDR1 and CDR2 are LGHNA and YSLEER. The germline V and J ends were trimmed by 4 bases and 8 bases, with 15 bases remaining between them. For the CDR3, the DNA is TGCGCCAGCAGCCTCGAAAATGGGGGGGACACCATATATTTT. It encodes CASSLENGGDTIYF.

The rearrangement uses TRBV18 and TRBJ1-2; weak D call: TRBD1 (6 bases). Germline CDR1 and CDR2: KGHSH and LQKENI. V lost 3 bases and J 8 bases, leaving 19 bases between the germline ends. The CDR3 covers 15 residues. CDR3 sequence: CASSPTETGRGGYTF. CDR3 bases: TGTGCCAGCTCACCGACCGAAACAGGGCGAGGAGGCTACACCTTC. The full variable domain, rest sourced from reference TRBV18 and TRBJ1-2, is NAGVMQNPRHLVRRRGQEARLRCSPMKGHSHVYWYRQLPEEGLKFMVYLQKENIIDESGMPKERFSAEFPKEGPSILRIQQVVRGDSAAYFCASSPTETGRGGYTFGSGTRLTVV.

V and J are TRBV19 and TRBJ1-5; no clear D. CDR1 is LNHDA, CDR2 SQIVND, per germline (reference sequence). V shed 3 bases and J shed 2 bases, with 5 bases lying between them. The length of the CDR3 is 13 residues. The CDR3 nucleotides read TGTGCCAGTAGTATTCTCGGCAATCAGCCCCAGCATTTT. The encoded protein is CASSILGNQPQHF.

This rearrangement joins TRBV7-2 to TRBJ1-2; no clear D gene. CDR1 is SGHTA and CDR2 is FQGNSA in the germline V gene. V lost 5 bases and J lost 0, with 10 bases in between. The CDR3 runs 14 residues. CDR3 sequence reads: CASSGATTNYGYTF. The CDR3 DNA is TGTGCCAGCAGCGGAGCCACTACTAACTATGGCTACACCTTC.